The 32 T cell receptor beta chains below all came from one sample that was sequenced in a study of T-cell memory formation after mild COVID-19. TCRdb processed the 5' RACE reads anew with MiXCR; each CDR3 protein has one entry. The sample has about 210,000 distinct CDR3 sequences, approximately 30% seen once. What was sequenced was PBMCs or a T cell subset sorted from them (not recorded which). These receptors were collected from an adult woman who had mild COVID-19 (a few samples of this study predate the infection). Cell type and time point are not known.

The sample holds a few counts of this clonotype. The J gene is TRBJ2-3, the V gene TRBV10-3; 10 bases fit TRBD2. Germline V gene sequence: CDR1 ENHRY, CDR2 SYGVKD. The CDR3 consists of 16 residues. The trim removed 4 bases at V and 3 bases at J, leaving 7 bases unmatched. The CDR3 reads CAISAGAGGRTDTQYF. The CDR3 DNA sequence: TGTGCCATCAGTGCGGGAGCGGGAGGGCGTACAGATACGCAGTATTTT.

This clonotype showed up just a few times. The J gene is TRBJ2-3, the V gene TRBV7-9, with D tentatively TRBD1 or TRBD2 (5 bases each). The CDR3 has 15 amino acids. The germline V gene encodes CDR1 SEHNR and CDR2 FQNEAQ (reference sequence). V was shortened by 7 bases and J by 2 bases, with 16 bases between the two germline ends. Written as DNA, the CDR3 is TGTGCCAGCATCTCGACCGGGGCCAACACAGATACGCAGTATTTT. Translated, it gives CASISTGANTDTQYF.

This clonotype appeared a few times. The J gene is TRBJ1-2, the V gene TRBV5-5, with D possibly matching TRBD1 (5 bases). The V gene's germline CDR1 is SGHKS and CDR2 YYEKEE (reference sequence). The ends were cut back, 2 bases at V and 7 bases at J, with 12 bases in the middle. CDR3 size: 13 residues. The CDR3 sequence: CASSFAGLGGYTF. CDR3 DNA: TGTGCCAGCAGCTTTGCAGGGCTGGGTGGCTACACCTTC. The full variable domain, rest sourced from reference TRBV5-5 and TRBJ1-2, is DAGVTQSPTHLIKTRGQQVTLRCSPISGHKSVSWYQQVLGQGPQFIFQYYEKEERGRGNFPDRFSARQFPNYSSELNVNALLLGDSALYLCASSFAGLGGYTFGSGTRLTVV.

The chain employs TRBV19 and TRBJ2-2; 8 nucleotides align to TRBD2. This CDR3 comprises 15 residues. The junction had 3 bases not matched to a gene; V was cut back by 5 bases and J by 1 base. Germline loops: CDR1 LNHDA, CDR2 SQIVND (reference sequence). CDR3 amino acids: CASSPGTRNTGELFF. CDR3 DNA sequence: TGTGCCAGTAGTCCCGGGACTAGGAACACCGGGGAGCTGTTTTTT.

This clonotype was counted many times. The chain has TRBV2 and TRBJ1-5; D might be TRBD1 (5 bases). V lost 7 bases, J lost 5 bases, and 21 bases lay in between. CDR1 is SNHLY and CDR2 is FYNNEI in the germline V gene. The CDR3 contains 16 residues. CDR3 DNA sequence: TGTGCCAGCACCGTTAGGGGCCCGGGGGGTCATCAGCCCCAGCATTTT. It specifies CASTVRGPGGHQPQHF. Complete variable domain (other parts from reference TRBV2 and TRBJ1-5): EPEVTQTPSHQVTQMGQEVILRCVPISNHLYFYWYRQILGQKVEFLVSFYNNEISEKSEIFDDQFSVERPDGSNFTLKIRSTKLEDSAMYFCASTVRGPGGHQPQHFGDGTRLSIL.

This clonotype came up a few times. The chain links TRBV5-1 to TRBJ2-1; 7 bases align to TRBD1. The V gene end was trimmed by 4 bases and the J gene end by 2 bases; junction bases not matched to a gene: 3. This CDR3 is built from 14 residues. Per germline, CDR1 SGHRS and CDR2 YFSETQ. The CDR3, as DNA: TGCGCCAGCAGCGTCGGGACAGCCTACAATGAGCAGTTCTTC. It translates to CASSVGTAYNEQFF.

V usage is TRBV12-5 and J usage is TRBJ1-1; possibly TRBD1 for D (5 bases). The CDR3 runs 13 residues. Germline V gives CDR1 LGHNT, CDR2 FRNRAP. Trimming took 5 bases from V and 1 from J, leaving 8 bases between them. CDR3 in amino acids: CASGLRGNTEAFF. The CDR3 bases are TGTGCTAGTGGTCTGAGGGGGAACACTGAAGCTTTCTTT.

This clonotype was picked up a small number of times. The rearrangement links TRBV7-2 to TRBJ2-7, with TRBD2 matching over 11 bases. V lost 3 bases to trimming and J lost 2 bases; unmatched junction nucleotides: 6. Germline V gene sequence: CDR1 SGHTA, CDR2 FQGNSA. The CDR3 is made up of 16 amino acids. CDR3 protein: CASSLSSGRMPYEQYF. The CDR3 nucleotides read TGTGCCAGCAGCTTGTCTAGCGGGAGGATGCCCTACGAGCAGTACTTC.

This clonotype was seen a few times. The genes are TRBV30 and TRBJ2-2; D is perhaps TRBD1 (5 bases). Trimming shortened V by 4 bases and J by 2 bases, and 14 bases separated the two germline ends. The V gene's germline CDR1 is GTSNPN and CDR2 SVGIG (reference sequence). CDR3 length equals 15 residues. This CDR3 reads CAWTRDRLNTGELFF. The DNA for the CDR3 is TGTGCCTGGACAAGAGACAGATTAAACACCGGGGAGCTGTTTTTT. Variable domain in full (rest from reference TRBV30 and TRBJ2-2): SQTIHQWPATLVQPVGSPLSLECTVEGTSNPNLYWYRQAAGRGLQLLFYSVGIGQISSEVPQNLSASRPQDRQFILSSKKLLLSDSGFYLCAWTRDRLNTGELFFGEGSRLTVL.

CDR3 protein: CASSLVLAGAGGKQYF. The CDR3 DNA is TGTGCCAGCAGCTTGGTACTAGCGGGGGCCGGGGGTAAGCAGTATTTT. The chain combines TRBV5-5 with TRBJ2-3, with TRBD2 matching 11 bases. The germline gives CDR1 SGHKS, CDR2 YYEKEE (reference sequence). This CDR3 region has 16 residues. Trimming removed 0 bases from V and 11 bases from J; junction bases left unmatched: 11. The full variable domain, its missing parts supplied by reference TRBV5-5 and TRBJ2-3, is DAGVTQSPTHLIKTRGQQVTLRCSPISGHKSVSWYQQVLGQGPQFIFQYYEKEERGRGNFPDRFSARQFPNYSSELNVNALLLGDSALYLCASSLVLAGAGGKQYFGPGTRLTVL.

This clonotype was seen a handful of times. V gene TRBV4-1 combines with J gene TRBJ2-7; D call uncertain. CDR3 size: 15 residues. CDR1 and CDR2 (germline): MGHRA, YSYEKL. The germline V and J ends were trimmed by 0 bases and 2 bases, with 11 bases remaining between them. In DNA, the CDR3 is TGCGCCAGCAGCCAAGATTTTCGAAGCCCCTACGAGCAGTACTTC. Amino acids: CASSQDFRSPYEQYF.

The chain combines TRBV5-1 with TRBJ1-1; TRBD1 is a possible D gene (6 bases). The germline V gene encodes CDR1 SGHRS and CDR2 YFSETQ. Between the trimmed V and J ends, which lost 1 base and 1 base, there was a span of 11 bases. CDR3 length equals 15 residues. The CDR3 region is CASSLRGAGNTEAFF. As DNA, the CDR3 is TGCGCCAGCAGCTTGAGGGGGGCTGGGAACACTGAAGCTTTCTTT. The whole variable domain, remainder taken from reference TRBV5-1 and TRBJ1-1, is KAGVTQTPRYLIKTRGQQVTLSCSPISGHRSVSWYQQTPGQGLQFLFEYFSETQRNKGNFPGRFSGRQFSNSRSEMNVSTLELGDSALYLCASSLRGAGNTEAFFGQGTRLTVV.

The rearrangement uses TRBV11-3 and TRBJ1-1; D is unclear. The CDR3 totals 11 residues. Trimming took off 5 bases at V and 7 bases at J, with 8 bases between the two ends. CDR1 and CDR2 from the germline V gene are SGHNT and YENEEA. As DNA, the CDR3 is TGTGCCAGCAGCCTAGGGATTGAAGCTTTCTTT. Its protein is CASSLGIEAFF.

The CDR3 DNA follows: TGCGCCAGCAGCCAAGCAGAGACAACGGGTGTTGAAAAACTGTTTTTT. Translated: CASSQAETTGVEKLFF. The V call is TRBV4-1, the J call TRBJ1-4; D unclear. The CDR3 runs to 16 residues. Germline-derived CDR1 and CDR2 are MGHRA and YSYEKL. Trimming took 1 base from V and 7 from J, leaving 16 bases between them.

The chain has TRBV6-1 and TRBJ1-5; no reliable D call. The germline V gene encodes CDR1 MNHNS and CDR2 SASEGT. The V end was cut by 6 bases, the J end by 7 bases, with 16 bases between. The CDR3 has 14 residues. In DNA form, the CDR3 reads TGTGCCAGCAGCTCAGGAGACCCCGGACAGCCCCAGCATTTT. It encodes CASSSGDPGQPQHF.

The chain combines TRBV20-1 with TRBJ2-7; no clear D gene. The CDR3 is made up of 13 amino acids. Trimming took off 2 bases at V and 1 base at J, with 9 bases between the two ends. Germline CDR1 DFQATT, CDR2 SNEGSKA (reference sequence). The CDR3 region is CSARSRISYEQYF. In nucleotides, the CDR3 is TGCAGTGCTAGATCTCGGATATCCTACGAGCAGTACTTC.

This chain uses TRBV6-6 with TRBJ1-1; D gene unclear. There are 13 residues in the CDR3. V gave up 2 bases and J gave up 3 bases, with 7 bases separating them. CDR1 and CDR2 from the germline V gene are MNHNY and SVGAGI (reference sequence). The CDR3 is CASSYRTDTEAFF. In DNA, the CDR3 is TGTGCCAGCAGTTACCGGACGGACACTGAAGCTTTCTTT.

V is TRBV7-9 and J is TRBJ2-2, with no clear D. The CDR3 length is 13 residues. Germline CDR1 reads SEHNR; CDR2 reads FQNEAQ (reference sequence). V lost 5 bases to trimming and J lost 8 bases, with 12 bases between them. CDR3 nucleotide sequence: TGTGCCAGCAGCCCACCCGGGTCTGGGGAGCTGTTTTTT. Its translation: CASSPPGSGELFF.

This clonotype was seen a few times. The CDR3 spells CASEERGGTDTQYF. In DNA form, the CDR3 reads TGTGCCAGCGAAGAGCGGGGGGGAACAGATACGCAGTATTTT. The chain combines TRBV2 with TRBJ2-3, with 10 bases fitting TRBD2. This CDR3 spans 14 amino acids. Germline values: CDR1 SNHLY, CDR2 FYNNEI. The V gene end was trimmed by 8 bases and the J gene end by 3 bases; junction bases not matched to a gene: 5. Full variable domain (remainder filled in from reference TRBV2 and TRBJ2-3): EPEVTQTPSHQVTQMGQEVILRCVPISNHLYFYWYRQILGQKVEFLVSFYNNEISEKSEIFDDQFSVERPDGSNFTLKIRSTKLEDSAMYFCASEERGGTDTQYFGPGTRLTVL.

The chain couples TRBV2 to TRBJ2-1; no firm D call. Germline lookup yields CDR1 SNHLY and CDR2 FYNNEI. The CDR3 runs to 11 residues. Deletions cut 4 bases from V and 10 bases from J, with 8 bases between. The DNA for the CDR3 is TGTGCCAGCAGTGTACGGAAGGAGCAGTTCTTC. Amino acid sequence: CASSVRKEQFF.

The rearrangement uses TRBV6-5 and TRBJ2-4, with D unresolved. Deletions cut 0 bases from V and 0 bases from J, with 12 bases between. Germline CDR1 and CDR2: MNHEY and SVGAGI. The CDR3 spans 17 residues. CDR3 nucleotides: TGTGCCAGCAGTTACTCTCGGGCCCCAGTAGCCAAAAACATTCAGTACTTC. It translates to CASSYSRAPVAKNIQYF.

Only a few counts were recorded for this clonotype. The chain joins TRBV4-3 to TRBJ2-7; 11 bases are shared with TRBD2. The length of the CDR3 is 15 residues. The V gene's germline CDR1 is LGHNA and CDR2 YSLEER. The V segment lost 0 bases and the J segment 4 bases; nucleotides outside the gene matches: 2. CDR3 region: CASSQDASGRYEQYF. DNA for the CDR3: TGCGCCAGCAGCCAAGACGCTAGCGGGAGGTACGAGCAGTACTTC.

The chain carries TRBV27 and TRBJ2-7, with a possible D match to TRBD1 (7 bases). Germline lookup yields CDR1 MNHEY and CDR2 SMNVEV (reference sequence). This CDR3 region has 16 residues. The germline V and J ends were trimmed by 0 bases and 4 bases, with 16 bases remaining between them. CDR3 sequence (DNA): TGTGCCAGCAGTTTATCGATGGAGGGGGCATCATACGAGCAGTACTTC. It specifies CASSLSMEGASYEQYF.

This chain uses TRBV2 with TRBJ1-1, with D maybe TRBD1 (5 bases). Trimming took 0 bases from V and 10 from J, leaving 15 bases between them. The CDR3 has 14 residues. Germline V gene data show CDR1 as SNHLY and CDR2 as FYNNEI. The CDR3 is CASSEALGSGGAFF. CDR3 nucleotide sequence: TGTGCCAGCAGTGAAGCGTTGGGTAGCGGGGGAGCTTTCTTT. Variable domain in full (rest from reference TRBV2 and TRBJ1-1): EPEVTQTPSHQVTQMGQEVILRCVPISNHLYFYWYRQILGQKVEFLVSFYNNEISEKSEIFDDQFSVERPDGSNFTLKIRSTKLEDSAMYFCASSEALGSGGAFFGQGTRLTVV.

This clonotype has more than one count but fewer than ten. V usage is TRBV27 and J usage is TRBJ1-4; D is possibly TRBD1 (5 bases). The CDR3 sequence is 15 residues long. V was cut by 1 base and J by 10 bases, with 16 bases left in between. Germline V gene data show CDR1 as MNHEY and CDR2 as SMNVEV (reference sequence). The CDR3 DNA sequence: TGTGCCAGCAGTTTATGGGGCCAGTTCGGCTCAAAACTGTTTTTT. Translating gives CASSLWGQFGSKLFF. The variable domain in full, completed from reference TRBV27 and TRBJ1-4, reads EAQVTQNPRYLITVTGKKLTVTCSQNMNHEYMSWYRQDPGLGLRQIYYSMNVEVTDKGDVPEGYKVSRKEKRNFPLILESPSPNQTSLYFCASSLWGQFGSKLFFGSGTQLSVL.

V and J are TRBV2 and TRBJ2-3; D assignment may be TRBD1 or TRBD2 (5 bases each). Germline CDR1 and CDR2: SNHLY and FYNNEI. The CDR3 sequence is 13 residues long. Deletions cut 7 bases from V and 0 bases from J, with 8 bases between. In nucleotides, the CDR3 is TGTGCCAGCAAGGGACGAAGCACAGATACGCAGTATTTT. It specifies CASKGRSTDTQYF.

This rearrangement joins TRBV11-3 to TRBJ2-1; TRBD2 might be the D (6 bases). Germline V gives CDR1 SGHNT, CDR2 YENEEA. The CDR3 length is 13 residues. Trimming took 9 bases from V and 4 from J, leaving 13 bases between them. CDR3 sequence reads: CASHIGGYNEQFF. CDR3 DNA sequence: TGTGCCAGTCACATTGGAGGGTACAATGAGCAGTTCTTC.

The genes are TRBV6-5 and TRBJ2-7; D unresolved. The CDR3 runs to 15 residues. Germline V CDR1 and CDR2: MNHEY, SVGAGI. Trimming removed 5 bases from V and 4 bases from J, with 18 bases in between. The CDR3 coding sequence is TGTGCCAGCAGTACTTCAATGTCCCGACGTTACGAGCAGTACTTC. Translated: CASSTSMSRRYEQYF.

The chain links TRBV4-1 to TRBJ2-1; 7 positions match TRBD2. Germline CDR1 MGHRA, CDR2 YSYEKL. The CDR3 runs 18 residues. The junction had 13 bases not matched to a gene; V was cut back by 1 base and J by 4 bases. The CDR3 bases are TGCGCCAGCAGCCAAGGCATTGGTGACTTGCGGGGGTACAATGAGCAGTTCTTC. Translated: CASSQGIGDLRGYNEQFF.

The genes are TRBV2 and TRBJ2-3; D uncertain. Germline CDR1 and CDR2: SNHLY and FYNNEI. V lost 2 bases and J 4 bases, leaving 10 bases between the germline ends. The CDR3 is 14 residues long. The chain's CDR3 is CASSERQVPDTQYF. The CDR3 DNA reads TGTGCCAGCAGTGAAAGGCAGGTCCCAGATACGCAGTATTTT.

This clonotype was seen a handful of times. The chain employs TRBV24-1 and TRBJ2-1, with 8 bases aligning to TRBD1. V gave up 7 bases and J gave up 2 bases; unmatched junction bases: 6. The CDR3 is 15 residues long. Germline assignment: CDR1 KGHDR and CDR2 SFDVKD. The CDR3 is CATRKDRGTYNEQFF. CDR3 DNA sequence: TGTGCCACCAGGAAAGACAGGGGCACCTACAATGAGCAGTTCTTC.

This clonotype was seen once. The chain couples TRBV12-3 or TRBV12-4 to TRBJ2-1; D might be TRBD2 (6 bases). Trimming stripped 7 bases from V and 1 base from J, with 14 bases between. The CDR3 extends over 15 amino acids. The CDR3 DNA reads as TGTGCCAGCACCAAAACCGGGGGTTCCTACAATGAGCAGTTCTTC. Protein product: CASTKTGGSYNEQFF.